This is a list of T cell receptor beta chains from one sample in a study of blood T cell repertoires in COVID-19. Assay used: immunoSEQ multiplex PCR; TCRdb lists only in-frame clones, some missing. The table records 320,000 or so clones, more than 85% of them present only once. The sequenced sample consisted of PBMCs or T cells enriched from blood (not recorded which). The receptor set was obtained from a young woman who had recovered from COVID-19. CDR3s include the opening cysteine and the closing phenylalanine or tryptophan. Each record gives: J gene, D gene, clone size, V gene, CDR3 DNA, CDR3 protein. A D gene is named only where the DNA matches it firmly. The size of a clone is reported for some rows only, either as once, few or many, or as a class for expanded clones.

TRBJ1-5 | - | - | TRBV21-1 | TGTGCCAGCAGCGGACATATGGACAGTTATAGCAATCAGCCCCAGCATTTT | CASSGHMDSYSNQPQHF
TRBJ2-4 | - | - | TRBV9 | TGTGCCAGCAGCGTAGACGGACTCGGGAACATTCAGTACTTC | CASSVDGLGNIQYF
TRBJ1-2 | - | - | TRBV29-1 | TGCAGCGTTGGCAACAGTGGCTATGGCTACACCTTC | CSVGNSGYGYTF
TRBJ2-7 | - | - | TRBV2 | TGTGCCAGCAGTGACCCCGGGACTGGGTCCTACGAGCAGTACTTC | CASSDPGTGSYEQYF
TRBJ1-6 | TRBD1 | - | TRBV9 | TGTGCCAGCAGCGTAGCTCAGGGGGGTCCTTATAATTCACCCCTCCACTTT | CASSVAQGGPYNSPLHF
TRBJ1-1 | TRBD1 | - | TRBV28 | TGTGCCAGCCTTGGACAGGGGGGAACTGAAGCTTTCTTT | CASLGQGGTEAFF
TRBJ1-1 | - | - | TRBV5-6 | TGTGCCAGCAGCTTGGGGCCAAACACTGAAGCTTTCTTT | CASSLGPNTEAFF
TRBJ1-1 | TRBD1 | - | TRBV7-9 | TGTGCCAGCAGCCGGGACAGCGTGCCTGAAGCTTTCTTT | CASSRDSVPEAFF
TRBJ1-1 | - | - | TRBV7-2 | TGTGCCAGCAGCTTTAGACGGGGGGCGTTCCGTCTGAACACTGAAGCTTTCTTT | CASSFRRGAFRLNTEAFF
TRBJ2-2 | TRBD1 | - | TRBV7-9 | TGTGCCAGCAGATTGACCGGGACAGGGGGCACCGGGGAGCTGTTTTTT | CASRLTGTGGTGELFF
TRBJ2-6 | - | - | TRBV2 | TGTGCCAGCAGCAGGGGAGCTACTGGGGCCAACGTCCTGACTTTC | CASSRGATGANVLTF
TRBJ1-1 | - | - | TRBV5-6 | TGTGCCAGCAGCTTGGGCGCGGGGCTTGAAGCTTTCTTT | CASSLGAGLEAFF
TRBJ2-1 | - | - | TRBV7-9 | TGTGCCAGCAGCTTGATAGTTACCTACAATGAGCAGTTCTTC | CASSLIVTYNEQFF
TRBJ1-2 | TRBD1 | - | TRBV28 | TGTGCCAGCAGTTTAGGCAGGGGGACGAGTGGCTACACCTTC | CASSLGRGTSGYTF
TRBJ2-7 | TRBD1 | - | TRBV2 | TGTGCCGTTCAGGGACTGGGACAGGGGGCCTACGAGCAGTACTTC | CAVQGLGQGAYEQYF
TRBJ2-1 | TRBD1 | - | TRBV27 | TGTGCCAGCAGTTCCCCCCTGGCAGGGGGCGCCTACAATGAGCAGTTCTTC | CASSSPLAGGAYNEQFF
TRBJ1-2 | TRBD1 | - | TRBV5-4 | TGTGCCAGCAGCACCGGACAGGGGGCGCCTTATGGCTACACCTTC | CASSTGQGAPYGYTF
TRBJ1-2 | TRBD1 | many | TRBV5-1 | TGCGCCAGCAGCTCCCAAGGACAGGCGAATTATGGCTACACCTTC | CASSSQGQANYGYTF
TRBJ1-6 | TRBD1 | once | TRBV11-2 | TGTGCCAGCAGCCCTAGGGACAGGGGTAATTCACCCCTCCACTTT | CASSPRDRGNSPLHF
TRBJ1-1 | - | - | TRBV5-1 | TGCGCCAGCAGCTTGACCACAGGGAAAGTTTCTGAAGCTTTCTTT | CASSLTTGKVSEAFF
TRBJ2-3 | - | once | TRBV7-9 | TGTGCCAGCAGCTTCCCCCAGGGTATGACAGATACGCAGTATTTT | CASSFPQGMTDTQYF
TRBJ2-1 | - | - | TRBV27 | TGTGCCAGCAGCAATAGTGGGGGCCCACATCTTCGGTCATACAATGAGCAGTTCTTC | CASSNSGGPHLRSYNEQFF
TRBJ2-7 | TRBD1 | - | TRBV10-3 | TGTGCCAACTCGGGACAGGGGGCCGGCGAGCAGTACTTC | CANSGQGAGEQYF
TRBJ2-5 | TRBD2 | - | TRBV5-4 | TGTGCCAGCAGCTTGGCCGGGGGGGAGCAAGAGACCCAGTACTTC | CASSLAGGEQETQYF
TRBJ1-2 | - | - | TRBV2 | TGTGCCAGCAGTGAAAGAGCAGGTGGTTCGGCCTGGAGGGGCTACACCTTC | CASSERAGGSAWRGYTF
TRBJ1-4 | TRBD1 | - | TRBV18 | TGTGCCAGCTCCCCGGGACAGGGCAATGAAAAACTGTTTTTT | CASSPGQGNEKLFF
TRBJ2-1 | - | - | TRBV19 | TGTGCCAGTAGTATAGGGTGGGCAGGGGCCAATGAGCAGTTCTTC | CASSIGWAGANEQFF
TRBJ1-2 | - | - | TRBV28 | TGTGCCAGCAGTCCACTCTATGGCTACACCTTC | CASSPLYGYTF
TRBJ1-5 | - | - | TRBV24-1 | TGTGCCACCAGTGATTTGAACAGCCATCAGCCCCAGCATTTT | CATSDLNSHQPQHF
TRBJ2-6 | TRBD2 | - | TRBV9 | TGTGCCAGCAGCGCCCCCTTAGCGGGGGGCGCTGGGGCCAACGTCCTGACTTTC | CASSAPLAGGAGANVLTF
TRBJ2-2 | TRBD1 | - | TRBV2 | TGTGCCAGCCGGGACAGGGGGCGATTCGGGGAGCTGTTTTTT | CASRDRGRFGELFF
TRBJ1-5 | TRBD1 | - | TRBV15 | TGTGCCACCAGCAGAGGGCAAGGGGGCCGGAATCAGCCCCAGCATTTT | CATSRGQGGRNQPQHF
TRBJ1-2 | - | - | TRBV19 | TGTGCCAGTAGTATAAGACCCCTCGGACGGACTACTAACTATGGCTACACCTTC | CASSIRPLGRTTNYGYTF
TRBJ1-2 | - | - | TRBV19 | TGTGCCAGTAATCACAGGGCGTGGGAAGGCTACACCTTC | CASNHRAWEGYTF
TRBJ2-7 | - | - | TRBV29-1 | TGCAGCGTCAGGGGGCGGGGGACCTACGAGCAGTACTTC | CSVRGRGTYEQYF
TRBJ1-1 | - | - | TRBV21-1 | TGTGCCAGCAGCAAGAGGTCTCACAGGGGGTTGGGTTTAATGAACACTGAAGCTTTCTTT | CASSKRSHRGLGLMNTEAFF
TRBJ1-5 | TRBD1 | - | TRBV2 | TGTGCCAGCAGTCCGGGACAGTTAATTAATCAGCCCCAGCATTTT | CASSPGQLINQPQHF
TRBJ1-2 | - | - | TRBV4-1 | TGCGCCAGCAGCGAACAGGGAGCCTATGGCTACACCTTC | CASSEQGAYGYTF
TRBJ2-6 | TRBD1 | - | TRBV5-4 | TGTGCCAGCAGCCCGACAGGGGCTGGGGCCAACGTCCTGACTTTC | CASSPTGAGANVLTF
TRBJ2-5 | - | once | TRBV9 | TGTGCCAGCAGCGTAGGGCAGCAAGAGACCCAGTACTTC | CASSVGQQETQYF
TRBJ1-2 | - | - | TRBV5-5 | TGTGCCAGCAGCTTGGACGGGTCGGGGTATGGCTACACCTTC | CASSLDGSGYGYTF
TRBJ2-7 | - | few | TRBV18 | TGTGCCAGCTCCCGCGACAGCTACGAGCAGTACTTC | CASSRDSYEQYF
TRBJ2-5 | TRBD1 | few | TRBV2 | TGTGCCAGCAGTGAGCCAGGGGGCAGGCAAGAGACCCAGTACTTC | CASSEPGGRQETQYF
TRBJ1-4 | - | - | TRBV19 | TGTGCCAGTAGGGAGGAACGAAATGAAAAACTGTTTTTT | CASREERNEKLFF
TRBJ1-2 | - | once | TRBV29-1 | TGCAGCGTTGAAGACCGAGGAATAAGCTATGGCTACACCTTC | CSVEDRGISYGYTF
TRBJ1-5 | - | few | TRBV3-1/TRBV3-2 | TGTGCCAGCAGCCTTAATCTGGAGCACAATCAGCCCCAGCATTTT | CASSLNLEHNQPQHF